Presented here are 25 T cell receptor beta chains from one specimen sequenced in a study of Ad26.COV2.S vaccination and SARS-CoV-2 variants. The treatment: about 20 received Ad26.COV2.S at low or high dose, single or two shots; 5 received placebo; per-sample allocation not given. At day 63 after the first vaccine or placebo injection, samples were drawn. The table came from immunoSEQ multiplex PCR; TCRdb's copy has only in-frame clones and leaves some out. The sample records about half a million clones, 80% to 90% being singletons. The sequences come from peripheral blood, collected in a trial of Ad26.COV2.S vaccine versus placebo. These receptor sequences come from a person between 18 and 60 years old who received the Ad26.COV2.S COVID-19 vaccine or a placebo.

V is TRBV28 and J is TRBJ2-5; 8 nucleotides agree with TRBD2. The germline CDR1 and CDR2 sequences are MDHEN and SYDVKM. This CDR3 has 15 residues. V lost 2 bases to trimming and J lost 5 bases; unmatched junction nucleotides: 7. CDR3 bases: TGTGCCAGCAGTTTAGACGGGAGGGCCGGGGAGACCCAGTACTTC. Translation: CASSLDGRAGETQYF.

The V call is TRBV9, the J call TRBJ2-1; D is unclear. Trimming cost V 0 bases and J 0 bases, with 7 bases left between them. Germline CDR1 reads SGDLS; CDR2 reads YYNGEE. The CDR3 sequence is 15 residues long. CDR3 in amino acids: CASSVVVGSYNEQFF. The CDR3 DNA reads as TGTGCCAGCAGCGTAGTTGTGGGCTCCTACAATGAGCAGTTCTTC.

The chain couples TRBV7-3 to TRBJ2-2, with TRBD2 matching 7 bases. CDR3 length: 15 amino acids. CDR1 is SGHTA and CDR2 is FQGTGA in the germline V gene. J was trimmed by 4 bases and V by 5 bases; bases with no gene match: 7. The CDR3 sequence is CASSPGLGVTGELFF. CDR3 DNA sequence: TGTGCCAGCAGCCCAGGACTAGGGGTCACCGGGGAGCTGTTTTTT.

The table lists this clone with a count of one. The chain uses TRBV19 and TRBJ2-3; TRBD2 is a possible D gene (5 bases). Germline loops: CDR1 LNHDA, CDR2 SQIVND (reference sequence). Deletions cut 6 bases from V and 1 base from J, with 11 bases between. The length of the CDR3 is 14 residues. The CDR3 DNA is TGTGCCAGTAGCAATTTCGGGGGCACAGATACGCAGTATTTT. Its translation: CASSNFGGTDTQYF.

The chain has TRBV6-5 and TRBJ1-3; 7 nucleotides agree with TRBD1. The germline V gene encodes CDR1 MNHEY and CDR2 SVGAGI. The length of the CDR3 is 15 residues. The V segment lost 10 bases and the J segment 3 bases; nucleotides outside the gene matches: 12. The chain's CDR3 is CATQTQGVFGNTIYF. In DNA, the CDR3 is TGTGCCACCCAGACCCAGGGGGTTTTTGGAAACACCATATATTTT.

As regards this clone: Other nucleotide sequences from this sample produce the same CDR3. The chain is built from TRBV5-1 and TRBJ2-7; possible D gene TRBD1, 5 bases. This CDR3 is built from 14 residues. Germline assignment: CDR1 SGHRS and CDR2 YFSETQ. Trimming shortened V by 0 bases and J by 2 bases, and 9 bases separated the two germline ends. The CDR3 reads CASSLVQGPYEQYF. The CDR3, as DNA: TGCGCCAGCAGCTTGGTGCAGGGCCCCTACGAGCAGTACTTC. The full variable domain, rest sourced from reference TRBV5-1 and TRBJ2-7, is KAGVTQTPRYLIKTRGQQVTLSCSPISGHRSVSWYQQTPGQGLQFLFEYFSETQRNKGNFPGRFSGRQFSNSRSEMNVSTLELGDSALYLCASSLVQGPYEQYFGPGTRLTVT.

The chain joins TRBV19 to TRBJ1-4; D gene uncertain. V lost 4 bases to trimming and J lost 0 bases, with 9 bases between them. The germline V gene has CDR1 LNHDA and CDR2 SQIVND (reference sequence). CDR3 length: 15 residues. CDR3 sequence reads: CASSTRAATNEKLFF. The CDR3, as DNA: TGTGCCAGTAGTACTAGGGCCGCAACTAATGAAAAACTGTTTTTT.

This clone was seen just once. The chain couples TRBV18 to TRBJ2-7; TRBD2 matches 12 bases. V gave up 4 bases and J gave up 3 bases; unmatched junction bases: 1. The CDR3 totals 14 residues. Germline CDR1 KGHSH, CDR2 LQKENI. CDR3 sequence (DNA): TGTGCCAGCTCACAGGGACTAGCGGGCTACGAGCAGTACTTC. This codes for CASSQGLAGYEQYF.

The V and J genes are TRBV7-9 and TRBJ2-7; D remains ambiguous. The CDR3 is made up of 13 amino acids. CDR1 and CDR2 (germline): SEHNR, FQNEAQ (reference sequence). V gave up 3 bases and J gave up 5 bases, with 11 bases separating them. The CDR3: CASSFVEPNEQYF. The CDR3 nucleotides are TGTGCCAGCAGCTTTGTGGAGCCGAACGAGCAGTACTTC.

This chain joins TRBV18 and TRBJ2-7, with a tentative D call TRBD1 (5 bases). The CDR3 has 18 amino acids. Germline V lookup: CDR1 KGHSH, CDR2 LQKENI. Trimming took 0 bases from V and 4 from J, leaving 22 bases between them. The CDR3 DNA reads TGTGCCAGCTCACCACCGAGCCCAGGGAATCCGGTGCGGTACGAGCAGTACTTC. Its protein product is CASSPPSPGNPVRYEQYF. The full variable domain, in which reference TRBV18 and TRBJ2-7 provide the parts outside the CDR3, is NAGVMQNPRHLVRRRGQEARLRCSPMKGHSHVYWYRQLPEEGLKFMVYLQKENIIDESGMPKERFSAEFPKEGPSILRIQQVVRGDSAAYFCASSPPSPGNPVRYEQYFGPGTRLTVT.

The genes are TRBV25-1 and TRBJ2-1; 8 bases fit TRBD1. This CDR3 is built from 13 residues. V lost 6 bases, J lost 8 bases, and 6 bases stayed unmatched. Germline V gene lookup returns CDR1 MGHDK and CDR2 SYGVNS. CDR3 region: CASSGQGLYEQFF. The CDR3 coding sequence is TGTGCCAGCAGCGGACAGGGCCTCTATGAGCAGTTCTTC. Drawing the rest from reference TRBV25-1 and TRBJ2-1, the complete variable domain is EADIYQTPRYLVIGTGKKITLECSQTMGHDKMYWYQQDPGMELHLIHYSYGVNSTEKGDLSSESTVSRIRTEHFPLTLESARPSHTSQYLCASSGQGLYEQFFGPGTRLTVL.

The chain has TRBV7-3 and TRBJ2-1; 14 bases agree with TRBD2. Germline V lookup: CDR1 SGHTA, CDR2 FQGTGA. With 2 bases clipped from V and 5 bases from J, the junction kept 8 bases outside the gene matches. The CDR3 consists of 18 residues. The CDR3 loop reads CASSLDRTSGGTDNEQFF. The CDR3 DNA is TGTGCCAGCAGCTTAGATAGGACTAGCGGGGGGACAGACAATGAGCAGTTCTTC.

The chain is built from TRBV10-3 and TRBJ2-5; the match to TRBD1 covers 12 bases. Trimming took 10 bases from V and 5 from J; bases not matched to a gene: 8. CDR1 ENHRY and CDR2 SYGVKD come from the germline V gene. This CDR3 comprises 14 residues. CDR3 protein: CATAGTGGFETQYF. The CDR3 DNA follows: TGTGCCACCGCCGGGACAGGGGGCTTTGAGACCCAGTACTTC.

The chain employs TRBV28 and TRBJ2-7; TRBD2 is a possible D gene (5 bases). The length of the CDR3 is 17 residues. The ends were cut back, 2 bases at V and 0 bases at J, with 17 bases in the middle. Germline V CDR1 and CDR2: MDHEN, SYDVKM. CDR3 amino acids: CASSLPLVGATSYEQYF. The CDR3 DNA reads TGTGCCAGCAGTTTACCGTTAGTGGGAGCAACCTCCTACGAGCAGTACTTC.

The V call is TRBV4-2, the J call TRBJ1-2; 8 bases match TRBD1. Germline CDR1 LGHNA, CDR2 YNFKEQ. This CDR3 contains 16 residues. V lost 1 base and J lost 1; bases outside the gene matches: 5. The CDR3: CASSQASTGVNYGYTF. In nucleotides, the CDR3 is TGTGCCAGCAGCCAAGCCTCGACAGGGGTTAACTATGGCTACACCTTC.

The chain joins TRBV7-2 to TRBJ2-3, with TRBD2 matching over 16 bases. J was trimmed by 4 bases and V by 3 bases; bases with no gene match: 10. CDR1 SGHTA and CDR2 FQGNSA come from the germline V gene. This CDR3 region has 19 residues. CDR3 residues: CASSLSGTSGGARSDTQYF. CDR3 bases: TGTGCCAGCAGCTTGTCCGGGACTAGCGGGGGGGCTAGGTCAGATACGCAGTATTTT.

V and J are TRBV28 and TRBJ2-1; 8 positions match TRBD2. Germline trimming cut 5 bases from V and 5 bases from J; bases unmatched to any gene: 8. This CDR3 contains 15 residues. Germline V CDR1 and CDR2: MDHEN, SYDVKM. The CDR3 is CASSAPGTSNNEQFF. CDR3 DNA: TGTGCCAGCAGTGCCCCCGGGACTAGTAACAATGAGCAGTTCTTC. The whole variable domain, remainder taken from reference TRBV28 and TRBJ2-1, is DVKVTQSSRYLVKRTGEKVFLECVQDMDHENMFWYRQDPGLGLRLIYFSYDVKMKEKGDIPEGYSVSREKKERFSLILESASTNQTSMYLCASSAPGTSNNEQFFGPGTRLTVL.

The J gene is TRBJ2-2, the V gene TRBV6-1; D not certain. V was shortened by 1 base and J by 4 bases, with 10 bases between the two germline ends. The CDR3 length is 15 residues. From germline, CDR1 is MNHNS and CDR2 SASEGT. As DNA, the CDR3 is TGTGCCAGCAGTGAAGTGTCTAGAGGCACCGGGGAGCTGTTTTTT. Protein product: CASSEVSRGTGELFF.

V usage is TRBV14 and J usage is TRBJ1-1; D unresolved. The CDR3 sequence is 14 residues long. Trimming pared 0 bases from V and 0 bases from J, leaving 5 bases between. Germline values: CDR1 SGHDN, CDR2 FVKESK. In nucleotides, the CDR3 is TGTGCCAGCAGCCAAGAATGGATGAACACTGAAGCTTTCTTT. Amino acid sequence: CASSQEWMNTEAFF.

The chain couples TRBV7-9 to TRBJ1-2; 12 bases are a match to TRBD1. The CDR3 loop spans 16 amino acids. From germline, CDR1 is SEHNR and CDR2 FQNEAQ (reference sequence). The ends lost 2 bases at V and 7 bases at J; junction bases unmatched: 8. DNA for the CDR3: TGTGCCAGCAGCTTACACTTGGGGACAGGGGGCTCTGGCTACACCTTC. Amino acids: CASSLHLGTGGSGYTF.

The CDR3 DNA reads TGTGCCAGCAGTGACAGGGTGGGTCAGCCCCAGCATTTT. Translation: CASSDRVGQPQHF. J is TRBJ1-5 and V is TRBV2; tentatively, D is TRBD1 (5 bases). Germline V gene lookup returns CDR1 SNHLY and CDR2 FYNNEI. CDR3 length equals 13 residues. V was shortened by 3 bases and J by 6 bases, with 9 bases between the two germline ends.

A note on this clone: Other nucleotide sequences in the sample specify the same CDR3. The V call is TRBV4-1, the J call TRBJ2-7; 15 nucleotides match TRBD2. The CDR3 contains 15 residues. V was clipped by 3 bases and J by 4 bases; unmatched bases: 1. Germline V gives CDR1 MGHRA, CDR2 YSYEKL. As DNA, the CDR3 is TGCGCCAGCAGCCAGGGACTAGCGGGAGGATACGAGCAGTACTTC. Translated: CASSQGLAGGYEQYF.

The chain is built from TRBV5-1 and TRBJ1-4, with 9 bases fitting TRBD1. Germline assignment: CDR1 SGHRS and CDR2 YFSETQ. The CDR3 totals 14 residues. J gave up 5 bases and V 4 bases, and 3 bases lay outside the gene matches. The CDR3 spells CASSPGTGNEKLFF. The CDR3 DNA is TGCGCCAGCAGCCCCGGGACAGGGAATGAAAAACTGTTTTTT.

This clone was detected only once. V and J are TRBV11-2 and TRBJ1-6; the match to TRBD1 covers 7 bases. V lost 5 bases and J lost 11; bases outside the gene matches: 15. Per germline, CDR1 SGHAT and CDR2 FQNNGV. The CDR3 spans 16 residues. The CDR3 nucleotides are TGTGCCAGCAGCCCGACAGGGCCCGGGTATAGAACACCCCTCCACTTT. This translates into CASSPTGPGYRTPLHF.

This clone is a singleton in its sample. The rearrangement links TRBV13 to TRBJ2-1; perhaps TRBD2 as D (6 bases). Germline lookup yields CDR1 PRHDT and CDR2 FYEKMQ (reference sequence). The length of the CDR3 is 15 residues. The V end lost 0 bases, the J end lost 4 bases, and 10 bases lay between the germline ends. CDR3 sequence (DNA): TGTGCCAGCAGCTTAGGTAGCGGAAAGTACAATGAGCAGTTCTTC. The encoded protein is CASSLGSGKYNEQFF.